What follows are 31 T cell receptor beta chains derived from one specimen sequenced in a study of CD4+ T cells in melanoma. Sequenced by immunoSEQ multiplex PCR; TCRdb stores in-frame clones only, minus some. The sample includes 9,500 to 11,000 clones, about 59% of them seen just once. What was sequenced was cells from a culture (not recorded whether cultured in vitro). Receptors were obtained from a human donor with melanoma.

The CDR3 region is CASSPTENTGELFF. CDR3 nucleotide sequence: TGTGCCAGCAGCCCTACAGAGAACACCGGGGAGCTGTTTTTT. The gene calls are TRBV7-3 and TRBJ2-2; no clear D gene. Germline V lookup: CDR1 SGHTA, CDR2 FQGTGA. Trimming pared 5 bases from V and 1 base from J, leaving 8 bases between. This CDR3 spans 14 amino acids.

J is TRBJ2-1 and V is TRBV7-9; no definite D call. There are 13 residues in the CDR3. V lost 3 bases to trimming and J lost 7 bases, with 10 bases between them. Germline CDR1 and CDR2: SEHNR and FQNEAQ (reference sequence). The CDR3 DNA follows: TGTGCCAGCAGCTTTGGGTCGTTGAATGAGCAGTTCTTC. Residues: CASSFGSLNEQFF.

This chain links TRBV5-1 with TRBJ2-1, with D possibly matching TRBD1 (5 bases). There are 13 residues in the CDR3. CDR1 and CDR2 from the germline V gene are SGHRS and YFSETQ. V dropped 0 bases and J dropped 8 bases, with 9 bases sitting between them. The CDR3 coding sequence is TGCGCCAGCAGCTTGGCAGGGAACCATGAGCAGTTCTTC. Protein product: CASSLAGNHEQFF.

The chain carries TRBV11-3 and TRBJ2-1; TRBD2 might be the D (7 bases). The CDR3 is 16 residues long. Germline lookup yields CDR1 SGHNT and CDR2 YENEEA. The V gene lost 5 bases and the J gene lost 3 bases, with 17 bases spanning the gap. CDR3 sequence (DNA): TGTGCCAGCAGCCTCCGGGGGGCCGTTGGCTACAATGAGCAGTTCTTC. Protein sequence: CASSLRGAVGYNEQFF.

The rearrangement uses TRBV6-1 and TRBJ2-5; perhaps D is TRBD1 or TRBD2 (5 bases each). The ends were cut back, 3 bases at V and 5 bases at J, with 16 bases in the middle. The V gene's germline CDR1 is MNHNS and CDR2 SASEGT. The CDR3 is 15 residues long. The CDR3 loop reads CASSEWGSFTETQYF. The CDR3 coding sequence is TGTGCCAGCAGTGAGTGGGGGTCTTTTACGGAGACCCAGTACTTC.

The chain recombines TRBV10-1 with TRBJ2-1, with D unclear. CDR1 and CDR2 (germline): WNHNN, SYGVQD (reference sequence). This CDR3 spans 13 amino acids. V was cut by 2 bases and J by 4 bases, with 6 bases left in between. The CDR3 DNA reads TGCGCCAGCAGTGAGAAGCCTTACAATGAGCAGTTCTTC. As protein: CASSEKPYNEQFF.

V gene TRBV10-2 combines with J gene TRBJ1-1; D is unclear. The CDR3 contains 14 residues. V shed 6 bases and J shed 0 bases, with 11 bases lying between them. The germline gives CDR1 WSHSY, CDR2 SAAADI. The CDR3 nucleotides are TGCGCCAGCAGGAAAAACAGTATGAACACTGAAGCTTTCTTT. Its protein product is CASRKNSMNTEAFF.

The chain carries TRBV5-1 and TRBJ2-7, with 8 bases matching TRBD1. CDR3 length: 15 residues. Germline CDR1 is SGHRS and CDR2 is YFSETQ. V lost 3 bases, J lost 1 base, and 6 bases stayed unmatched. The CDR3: CASSSGRTGSYEQYF. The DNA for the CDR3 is TGCGCCAGCAGCTCCGGACGGACAGGGTCCTACGAGCAGTACTTC.

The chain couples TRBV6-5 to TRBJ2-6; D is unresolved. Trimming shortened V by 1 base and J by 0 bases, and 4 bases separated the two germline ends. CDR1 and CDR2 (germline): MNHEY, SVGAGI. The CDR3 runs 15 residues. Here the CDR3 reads CASSYWVSGANVLTF. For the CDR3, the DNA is TGTGCCAGCAGTTACTGGGTCTCTGGGGCCAACGTCCTGACTTTC.

Written as DNA, the CDR3 is TGTGCCAGCAGTCGAGCCGGGACTGCCGGTGAGACCCAGTACTTC. Amino acids: CASSRAGTAGETQYF. V is TRBV6-6 and J is TRBJ2-5, with D possibly TRBD2 on 6 matching bases. This CDR3 is 15 amino acids long. CDR1 MNHNY and CDR2 SVGAGI come from the germline V gene (reference sequence). The V gene lost 5 bases and the J gene lost 5 bases, with 18 bases spanning the gap.

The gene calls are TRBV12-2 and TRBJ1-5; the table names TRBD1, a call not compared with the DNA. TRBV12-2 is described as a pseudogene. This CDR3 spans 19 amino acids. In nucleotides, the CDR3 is TGTGCAAGTCGCTTAAAGGTGGCTCCCAGGGGGCGAGGGGCTCAGCCCCAGCATTTT. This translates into CASRLKVAPRGRGAQPQHF.

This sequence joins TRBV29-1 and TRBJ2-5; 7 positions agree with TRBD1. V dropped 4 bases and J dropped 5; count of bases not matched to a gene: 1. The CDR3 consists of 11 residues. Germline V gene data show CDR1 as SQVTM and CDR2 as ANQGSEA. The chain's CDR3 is CSVATGETQYF. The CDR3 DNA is TGCAGCGTTGCGACAGGGGAGACCCAGTACTTC.

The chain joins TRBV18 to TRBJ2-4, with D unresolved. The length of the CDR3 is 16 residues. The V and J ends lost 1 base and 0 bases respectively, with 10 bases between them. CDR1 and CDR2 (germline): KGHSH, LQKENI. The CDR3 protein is CASSPHAPLAKNIQYF. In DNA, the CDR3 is TGTGCCAGCTCACCACACGCACCGCTAGCCAAAAACATTCAGTACTTC.

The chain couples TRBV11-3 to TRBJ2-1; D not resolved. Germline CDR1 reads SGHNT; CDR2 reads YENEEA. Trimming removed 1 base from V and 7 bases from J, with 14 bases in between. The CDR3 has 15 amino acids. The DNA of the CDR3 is TGTGCCAGCAGCTTAGGGGCCGGGCCCTGGAATGAGCAGTTCTTC. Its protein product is CASSLGAGPWNEQFF. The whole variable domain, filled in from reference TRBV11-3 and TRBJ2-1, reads EAGVVQSPRYKIIEKKQPVAFWCNPISGHNTLYWYLQNLGQGPELLIRYENEEAVDDSQLPKDRFSAERLKGVDSTLKIQPAELGDSAVYLCASSLGAGPWNEQFFGPGTRLTVL.

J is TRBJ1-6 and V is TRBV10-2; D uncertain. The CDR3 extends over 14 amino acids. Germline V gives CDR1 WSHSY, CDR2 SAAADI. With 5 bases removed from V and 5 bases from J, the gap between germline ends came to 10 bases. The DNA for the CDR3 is TGCGCCAGCAGTAGTGTGGGGAATAATTCACCCCTCCACTTT. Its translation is CASSSVGNNSPLHF.

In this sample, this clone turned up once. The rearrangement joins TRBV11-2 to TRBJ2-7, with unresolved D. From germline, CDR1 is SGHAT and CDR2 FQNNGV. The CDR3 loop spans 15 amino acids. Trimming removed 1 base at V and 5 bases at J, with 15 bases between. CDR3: CASSLVRSPWNEQYF. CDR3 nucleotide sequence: TGTGCCAGCAGCTTAGTTAGGTCTCCCTGGAACGAGCAGTACTTC.

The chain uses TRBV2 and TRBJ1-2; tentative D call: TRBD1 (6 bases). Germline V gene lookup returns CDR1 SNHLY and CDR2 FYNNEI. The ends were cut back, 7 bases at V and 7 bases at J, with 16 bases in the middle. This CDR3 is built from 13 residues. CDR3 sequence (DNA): TGTGCCAGCAAGGCAGGGGAGGCGAGTGGCTACACCTTC. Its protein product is CASKAGEASGYTF.

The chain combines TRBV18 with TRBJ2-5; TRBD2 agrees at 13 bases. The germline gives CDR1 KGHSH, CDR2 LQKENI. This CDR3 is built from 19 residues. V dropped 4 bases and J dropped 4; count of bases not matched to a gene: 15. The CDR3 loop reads CASSRRQLAGGPSSETQYF. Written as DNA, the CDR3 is TGTGCCAGCTCACGTCGTCAACTAGCGGGGGGGCCGAGTTCAGAGACCCAGTACTTC.

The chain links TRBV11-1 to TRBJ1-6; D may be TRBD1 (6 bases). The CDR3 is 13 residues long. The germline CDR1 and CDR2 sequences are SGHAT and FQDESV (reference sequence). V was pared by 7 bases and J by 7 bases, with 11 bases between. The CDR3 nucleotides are TGTGCCAGCAACGGACAGTGGAATTCACCCCTCCACTTT. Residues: CASNGQWNSPLHF.

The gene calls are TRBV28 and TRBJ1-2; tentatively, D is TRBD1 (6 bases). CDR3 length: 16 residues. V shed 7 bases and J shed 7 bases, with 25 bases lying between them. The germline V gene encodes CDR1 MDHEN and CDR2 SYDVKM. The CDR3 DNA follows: TGTGCCAGCACTTTTAGATCCAGGGGACCTGGTGCTGGCTACACCTTC. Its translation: CASTFRSRGPGAGYTF.

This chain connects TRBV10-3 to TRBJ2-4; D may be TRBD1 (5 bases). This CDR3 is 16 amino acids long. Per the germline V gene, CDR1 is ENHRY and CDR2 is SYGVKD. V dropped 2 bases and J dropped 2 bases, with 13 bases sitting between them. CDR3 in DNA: TGTGCCATCAGTGAGGATTCAGGGCGGCCCAAAAACATTCAGTACTTC. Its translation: CAISEDSGRPKNIQYF.

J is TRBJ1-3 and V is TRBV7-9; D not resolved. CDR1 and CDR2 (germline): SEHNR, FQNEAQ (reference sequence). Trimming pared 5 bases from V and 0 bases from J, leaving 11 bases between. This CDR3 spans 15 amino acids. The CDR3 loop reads CASSPTPLSGNTIYF. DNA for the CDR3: TGTGCCAGCAGCCCTACCCCCCTCTCTGGAAACACCATATATTTT.

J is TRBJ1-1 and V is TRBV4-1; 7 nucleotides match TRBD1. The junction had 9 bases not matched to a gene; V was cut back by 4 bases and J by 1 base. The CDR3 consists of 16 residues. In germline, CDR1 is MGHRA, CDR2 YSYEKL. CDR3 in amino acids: CASSRGTGTANTEAFF. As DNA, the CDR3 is TGCGCCAGCAGCCGCGGGACCGGGACAGCGAACACTGAAGCTTTCTTT.

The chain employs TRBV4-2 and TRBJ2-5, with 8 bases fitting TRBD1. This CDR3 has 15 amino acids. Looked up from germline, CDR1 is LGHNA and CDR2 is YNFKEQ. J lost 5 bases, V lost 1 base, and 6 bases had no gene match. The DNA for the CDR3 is TGTGCCAGCAGCCAAGGAGACGCAGGGGGCGAGACCCAGTACTTC. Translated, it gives CASSQGDAGGETQYF.

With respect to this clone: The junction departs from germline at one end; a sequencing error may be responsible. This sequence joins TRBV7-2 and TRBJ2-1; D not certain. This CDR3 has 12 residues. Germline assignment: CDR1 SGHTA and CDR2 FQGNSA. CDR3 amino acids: CASSPAVGPRVF. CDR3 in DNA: TGTGCCAGCAGCCCCGCGGTAGGACCTCGGGTCTTC.

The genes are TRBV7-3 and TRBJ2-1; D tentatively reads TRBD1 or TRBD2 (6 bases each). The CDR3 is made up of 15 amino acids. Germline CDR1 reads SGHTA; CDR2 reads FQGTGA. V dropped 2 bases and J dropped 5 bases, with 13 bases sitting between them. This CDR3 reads CASSLLGGLNNEQFF. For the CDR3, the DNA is TGTGCCAGCAGCTTACTCGGGGGCCTCAACAATGAGCAGTTCTTC.

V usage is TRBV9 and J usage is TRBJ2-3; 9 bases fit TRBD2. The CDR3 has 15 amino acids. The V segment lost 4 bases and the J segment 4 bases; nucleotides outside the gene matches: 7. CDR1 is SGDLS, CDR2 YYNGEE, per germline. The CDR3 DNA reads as TGTGCCAGCAGCCCGAGCGGGGGGAGGGCAGATACGCAGTATTTT. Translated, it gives CASSPSGGRADTQYF.

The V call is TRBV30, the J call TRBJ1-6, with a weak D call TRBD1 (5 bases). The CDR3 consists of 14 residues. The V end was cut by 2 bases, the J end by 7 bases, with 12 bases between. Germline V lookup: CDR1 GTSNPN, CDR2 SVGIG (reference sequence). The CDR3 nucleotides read TGTGCCTGGAGTAGTACAGGTGGAAATTCACCCCTCCACTTT. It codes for CAWSSTGGNSPLHF.

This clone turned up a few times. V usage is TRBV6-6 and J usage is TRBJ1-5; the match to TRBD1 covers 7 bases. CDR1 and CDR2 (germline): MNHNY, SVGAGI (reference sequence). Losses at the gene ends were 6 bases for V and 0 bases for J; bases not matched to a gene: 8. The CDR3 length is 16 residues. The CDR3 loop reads CASSRGAQISNQPQHF. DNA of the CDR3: TGTGCCAGCAGCAGGGGGGCCCAAATTAGCAATCAGCCCCAGCATTTT.

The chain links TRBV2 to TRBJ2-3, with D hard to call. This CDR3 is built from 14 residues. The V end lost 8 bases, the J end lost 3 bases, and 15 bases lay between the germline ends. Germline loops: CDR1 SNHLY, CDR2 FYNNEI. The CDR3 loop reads CASGVLVTTDTQYF. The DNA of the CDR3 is TGTGCCAGCGGTGTCTTAGTAACGACAGATACGCAGTATTTT.

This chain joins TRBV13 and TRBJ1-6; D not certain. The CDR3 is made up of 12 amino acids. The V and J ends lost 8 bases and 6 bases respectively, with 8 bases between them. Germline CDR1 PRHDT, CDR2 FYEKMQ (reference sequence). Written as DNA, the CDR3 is TGTGCCAGCGAGGGAGTTAATTCACCCCTCCACTTT. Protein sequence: CASEGVNSPLHF.